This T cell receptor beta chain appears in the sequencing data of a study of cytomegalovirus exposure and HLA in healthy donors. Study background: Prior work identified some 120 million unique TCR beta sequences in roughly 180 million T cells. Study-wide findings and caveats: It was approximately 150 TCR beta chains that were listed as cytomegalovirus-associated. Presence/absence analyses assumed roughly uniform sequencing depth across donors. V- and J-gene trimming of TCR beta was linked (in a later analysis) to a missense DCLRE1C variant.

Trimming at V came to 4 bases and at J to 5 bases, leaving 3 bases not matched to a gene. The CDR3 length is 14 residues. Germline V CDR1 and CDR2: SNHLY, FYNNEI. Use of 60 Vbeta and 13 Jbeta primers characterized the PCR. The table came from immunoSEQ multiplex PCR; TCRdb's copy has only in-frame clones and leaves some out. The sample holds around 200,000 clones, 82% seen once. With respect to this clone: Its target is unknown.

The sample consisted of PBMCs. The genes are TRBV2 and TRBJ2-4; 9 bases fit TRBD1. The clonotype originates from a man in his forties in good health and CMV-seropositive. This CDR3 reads CASSGDRVENIQYF. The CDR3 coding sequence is TGTGCCAGCAGTGGGGACAGGGTAGAAAACATTCAGTACTTC.